This passage covers 28 T cell receptor beta chains from one sample sequenced in a study of regulatory T cells in long-lasting Graves disease. Arm-PCR of CDR3 regions and iRepertoire HTBI primers were used to build TCR beta libraries. TCRdb re-derived calls from the multiplex PCR reads in MiXCR, one entry per CDR3 protein. This repertoire shows around 400,000 distinct CDR3 sequences, 21% found once; its top ten account for about 13%. Time point noted: persistent/refractory GD, antithyroid drugs over 5 years with positive TRAb. The authors made the TCR library using RNA they extracted from PBMCs. This specimen was peripheral blood mononuclear cells (PBMCs), taken when the disease was refractory, from a patient treated with antithyroid drugs. These TCRs come from a female donor with Graves disease.

The CDR3 loop reads CASRHRAWGYNEQFF. The CDR3 region has the DNA TGTGCCAGCAGGCACCGGGCCTGGGGTTACAATGAGCAGTTCTTC. V gene TRBV6-1 combines with J gene TRBJ2-1; no definite D call. Germline CDR1 reads MNHNS; CDR2 reads SASEGT. The germline V and J ends were trimmed by 6 bases and 4 bases, with 16 bases remaining between them. The CDR3 is 15 residues long.

This clonotype was counted many times. The V and J genes are TRBV12-3 or TRBV12-4 and TRBJ2-5; D uncertain. CDR3 size: 16 residues. Trimming cost V 3 bases and J 5 bases, with 19 bases left between them. The CDR3 DNA reads as TGTGCCAGCAGTTTCGGTCAGGCGACAAGGCGGGAGACCCAGTACTTC. As protein: CASSFGQATRRETQYF.

Many counts were recorded for this clonotype. V gene TRBV2 combines with J gene TRBJ1-1; D is undetermined. The CDR3 length is 14 residues. Germline V gives CDR1 SNHLY, CDR2 FYNNEI. V was cut by 1 base and J by 1 base, with 7 bases left in between. CDR3 in amino acids: CASSEELENTEAFF. Here the CDR3 DNA reads TGTGCCAGCAGTGAAGAATTAGAGAACACTGAAGCTTTCTTT.

The chain combines TRBV20-1 with TRBJ2-7; 9 nucleotides agree with TRBD1. V lost 3 bases to trimming and J lost 4 bases; unmatched junction nucleotides: 7. The CDR3 runs to 14 residues. Germline V gene data show CDR1 as DFQATT and CDR2 as SNEGSKA (reference sequence). CDR3 DNA sequence: TGCAGTGCTAGTAAAGGGACAGGGACGTACGAGCAGTACTTC. This translates into CSASKGTGTYEQYF.

This clonotype was observed at least ten times. The chain uses TRBV6-5 and TRBJ2-1; TRBD2 is a possible D gene (5 bases). Germline CDR1 reads MNHEY; CDR2 reads SVGAGI. This CDR3 has 16 residues. The ends were cut back, 0 bases at V and 2 bases at J, with 11 bases in the middle. CDR3 DNA sequence: TGTGCCAGCAGTTACTCTCGGCGGGCCCCCTACAATGAGCAGTTCTTC. Amino acid sequence: CASSYSRRAPYNEQFF.

The rearrangement uses TRBV5-5 and TRBJ1-6; 10 nucleotides agree with TRBD1. J was trimmed by 8 bases and V by 4 bases; bases with no gene match: 6. Germline-derived CDR1 and CDR2 are SGHKS and YYEKEE (reference sequence). The CDR3 spans 15 residues. Here the CDR3 reads CASSAPGTGDSPLHF. As DNA, the CDR3 is TGTGCCAGCAGCGCCCCCGGGACAGGGGATTCACCCCTCCACTTT.

CDR3 sequence (DNA): TGTGCCAGCAGCTCTCTGCGGCGGGAGGGCCGCTTCAATGAGCAGTTCTTC. This translates into CASSSLRREGRFNEQFF. This chain links TRBV11-2 with TRBJ2-5, with TRBD2 identical over 9 bases. The J call may be mistaken, given a closer DNA end match to TRBJ2-1. The length of the CDR3 is 17 residues. Germline V gene sequence: CDR1 SGHAT, CDR2 FQNNGV.

Ten or more counts support this clonotype. The chain employs TRBV20-1 and TRBJ2-7; maybe TRBD2 (7 bases). The ends were cut back, 1 base at V and 6 bases at J, with 16 bases in the middle. The CDR3 runs 14 residues. Germline CDR1 is DFQATT and CDR2 is SNEGSKA (reference sequence). Here the CDR3 reads CSARVWTRGGEQYF. The CDR3 coding sequence is TGCAGTGCTAGAGTCTGGACTAGGGGGGGCGAGCAGTACTTC.

Regarding this clonotype: A much larger clone differs from this one at a single base, so this may be a read error. J is TRBJ2-2 and V is TRBV28; TRBD1 matches at 10 bases. Per the germline V gene, CDR1 is MDHEN and CDR2 is SYDVKM. CDR3 length: 14 residues. CDR3 coding DNA: TGTGCCAGTCAGGACAGGGGGATCACCGGGGGGCTGTTTTTT. This sequence encodes CASQDRGITGGLFF.

This clonotype has a handful of counts. The rearrangement uses TRBV29-1 and TRBJ2-7; a weak D match, TRBD2 (6 bases). V was pared by 5 bases and J by 6 bases, with 17 bases between. The CDR3 has 13 amino acids. From germline, CDR1 is SQVTM and CDR2 ANQGSEA. Written as DNA, the CDR3 is TGCAGCGTTCCCCGAGAGGGAGGAGGCGAGCAGTACTTC. As protein: CSVPREGGGEQYF.

This clonotype was seen more than once but under ten times. A read error may produce the germline difference seen at one junction end. Here the CDR3 reads CAGSTPGGGGGDGYTF. The CDR3 bases are TGTGCCGGCAGCACCCCCGGCGGGGGCGGGGGTGACGGCTACACCTTC. This chain uses TRBV11-2 with TRBJ1-2; possible D gene TRBD1, 6 bases. This CDR3 comprises 16 residues. Germline assignment: CDR1 SGHAT and CDR2 FQNNGV.

This clonotype was seen many times. The rearrangement links TRBV2 to TRBJ2-2, with a tentative D call TRBD2 (6 bases). Germline V gene data show CDR1 as SNHLY and CDR2 as FYNNEI. The CDR3 loop spans 16 amino acids. V lost 0 bases and J 7 bases, leaving 15 bases between the germline ends. The CDR3 loop reads CASSEAMAGRGGELFF. For the CDR3, the DNA is TGTGCCAGCAGTGAAGCGATGGCGGGGCGGGGCGGGGAGCTGTTTTTT.

This clonotype turned up a few times. The rearrangement links TRBV4-1 to TRBJ1-1; 7 positions match TRBD1. The CDR3 has 16 amino acids. Germline CDR1 reads MGHRA; CDR2 reads YSYEKL. Trimming at V came to 4 bases and at J to 2 bases, leaving 10 bases not matched to a gene. The CDR3 nucleotides are TGCGCCAGCAGCCGTCGTCACCGGGACAGCAACACTGAAGCTTTCTTT. This codes for CASSRRHRDSNTEAFF.

This clonotype was seen repeatedly, ten times or more. The genes are TRBV6-1 and TRBJ2-6; weak D call: TRBD1 (6 bases). Between the trimmed V and J ends, which lost 4 bases and 0 bases, there was a span of 7 bases. Germline V gives CDR1 MNHNS, CDR2 SASEGT. The CDR3 sequence is 15 residues long. The CDR3 DNA is TGTGCCAGCAGTGGAGGGGGCTCTGGGGCCAACGTCCTGACTTTC. Protein product: CASSGGGSGANVLTF.

Comments on this clonotype: A much bigger clone sits one base away, suggesting this may be a read error. This chain connects TRBV28 to TRBJ1-3, with unresolved D. CDR1 and CDR2 from the germline V gene are MDHEN and SYDVKM. The CDR3 contains 15 residues. This CDR3 reads CASSLKPASGNTICF. The CDR3 DNA reads TGTGCCAGCAGTTTGAAGCCAGCCTCTGGAAACACCATATGTTTT. The variable domain in full, completed from reference TRBV28 and TRBJ1-3, reads DVKVTQSSRYLVKRTGEKVFLECVQDMDHENMFWYRQDPGLGLRLIYFSYDVKMKEKGDIPEGYSVSREKKERFSLILESASTNQTSMYLCASSLKPASGNTICFGEGSWLTVV.

This chain links TRBV9 with TRBJ1-3, with a tentative D call TRBD1 (6 bases). Trimming cost V 3 bases and J 0 bases, with 13 bases left between them. Per the germline V gene, CDR1 is SGDLS and CDR2 is YYNGEE. The CDR3 totals 16 residues. CDR3 region: CASSAQGAYSGNTIYF. The CDR3 nucleotides read TGTGCCAGCAGCGCACAGGGAGCGTACTCTGGAAACACCATATATTTT.

This clonotype was picked up many times. The V and J genes are TRBV28 and TRBJ2-7, with TRBD1 matching over 7 bases. V shed 6 bases, J shed 5 bases, and the junction held 13 bases outside the gene matches. The CDR3 contains 15 residues. Germline values: CDR1 MDHEN, CDR2 SYDVKM. CDR3 nucleotide sequence: TGTGCCAGCAGACCCACAGGGGCGAGGCACCACGAGCAGTACTTC. Its translation: CASRPTGARHHEQYF.

This chain links TRBV29-1 with TRBJ1-1; D ambiguous. V shed 4 bases and J shed 1 base, with 7 bases lying between them. The CDR3 length is 12 residues. Germline V gives CDR1 SQVTM, CDR2 ANQGSEA. CDR3 in DNA: TGCAGCGTTGTTGAGGGGAACACTGAAGCTTTCTTT. Its translation: CSVVEGNTEAFF. Variable domain in full (rest from reference TRBV29-1 and TRBJ1-1): SAVISQKPSRDICQRGTSLTIQCQVDSQVTMMFWYRQQPGQSLTLIATANQGSEATYESGFVIDKFPISRPNLTFSTLTVSNMSPEDSSIYLCSVVEGNTEAFFGQGTRLTVV.

This clonotype was seen more than once but under ten times. The chain employs TRBV7-8 and TRBJ1-3; the D is unclear. V was clipped by 5 bases and J by 3 bases, with 20 bases between them. Germline V lookup: CDR1 SGHVS, CDR2 FQNEAQ. The CDR3 loop spans 17 amino acids. This CDR3 is CASSLSGLGIGGNTIYF. The CDR3 DNA follows: TGTGCCAGCAGCCTATCCGGCTTAGGGATAGGTGGAAACACCATATATTTT. Full variable domain (rest looked up from reference TRBV7-8 and TRBJ1-3): GAGVSQSPRYKVAKRGQDVALRCDPISGHVSLFWYQQALGQGPEFLTYFQNEAQLDKSGLPSDRFFAERPEGSVSTLKIQRTQQEDSAVYLCASSLSGLGIGGNTIYFGEGSWLTVV.

This clonotype turned up a few times. The rearrangement uses TRBV27 and TRBJ1-5, with unresolved D. The ends were cut back, 4 bases at V and 6 bases at J, with 7 bases in the middle. The CDR3 is made up of 12 amino acids. CDR1 is MNHEY and CDR2 is SMNVEV in the germline V gene (reference sequence). CDR3 in DNA: TGTGCCAGCAGTTCCCCTGCTCAGCCCCAGCATTTT. It specifies CASSSPAQPQHF.

This clonotype was seen many times. CDR3 region: CAWSVPVMQETQYF. In DNA, the CDR3 is TGTGCCTGGAGTGTACCGGTGATGCAAGAGACCCAGTACTTC. The V call is TRBV30, the J call TRBJ2-5; unclear D gene. CDR1 is GTSNPN and CDR2 is SVGIG in the germline V gene (reference sequence). V lost 0 bases and J 2 bases, leaving 10 bases between the germline ends. The CDR3 length is 14 residues.

This clonotype was observed many times. This rearrangement joins TRBV20-1 to TRBJ1-2, with D perhaps TRBD1 (5 bases). Germline V gene data show CDR1 as DFQATT and CDR2 as SNEGSKA (reference sequence). The ends were cut back, 1 base at V and 0 bases at J, with 15 bases in the middle. The CDR3 has 16 residues. CDR3 nucleotide sequence: TGCAGTGCTAGAGGGTCGGGACCGAAAGCTAACTATGGCTACACCTTC. Its protein is CSARGSGPKANYGYTF.

This clonotype was detected many times. This rearrangement joins TRBV7-2 to TRBJ2-7; no definite D call. The CDR3 consists of 14 residues. V shed 6 bases and J shed 2 bases, with 14 bases lying between them. The germline V gene encodes CDR1 SGHTA and CDR2 FQGNSA. The CDR3 loop reads CASSFRTPTYEQYF. DNA of the CDR3: TGTGCCAGCAGTTTCAGGACGCCTACCTACGAGCAGTACTTC.

This clonotype was counted many times. The J gene is TRBJ1-1, the V gene TRBV30, with D uncertain. In germline, CDR1 is GTSNPN, CDR2 SVGIG (reference sequence). The CDR3 is 11 residues long. V lost 0 bases to trimming and J lost 1 base, with 0 bases between them. CDR3 in DNA: TGTGCCTGGAGTGTGAACACTGAAGCTTTCTTT. This translates into CAWSVNTEAFF.

In DNA form, the CDR3 reads TGTGCCAGCAGCCAATCCAGCAGGGCGGACAATGAGCAGTTCTTC. Its protein is CASSQSSRADNEQFF. The chain joins TRBV16 to TRBJ2-1; D may be TRBD1 (5 bases). CDR1 is KGHSY, CDR2 FQNENV, per germline. The V end was cut by 0 bases, the J end by 5 bases, with 11 bases between. The CDR3 totals 15 residues.

There are a few counts of this clonotype. Here the CDR3 reads CASSLGTGQGNEQYF. CDR3 nucleotide sequence: TGCGCCAGCAGCTTGGGGACAGGGCAAGGAAACGAGCAGTACTTC. The rearrangement links TRBV5-1 to TRBJ2-7, with 8 bases lining up with TRBD1. In germline, CDR1 is SGHRS, CDR2 YFSETQ. Trimming at V came to 0 bases and at J to 5 bases, leaving 7 bases not matched to a gene. The CDR3 extends over 15 amino acids.

Worth noting for this clonotype: A much more abundant neighbour one base away suggests this may be a read error. The chain recombines TRBV10-3 with TRBJ1-1; no clear D gene. This CDR3 has 14 residues. CDR1 and CDR2 (germline): ENHRY, SYGVKD. The CDR3 protein is CAISDPTMNTGAFF. The CDR3 coding sequence is TGTGCCATCAGTGACCCCACGATGAACACTGGAGCTTTCTTT.

Turning to this clonotype: One end of the junction is discordant with germline, which a read error may explain. The J gene is TRBJ2-5, the V gene TRBV28, with D hard to call. This CDR3 comprises 12 residues. The germline CDR1 and CDR2 sequences are MDHEN and SYDVKM. CDR3 bases: TGTGCCAGCAGTTCGAACCAAGAGGCCCAGTACTTC. Protein: CASSSNQEAQYF.